The clone carrying this T cell receptor (beta chain) has a handful of counts. What it binds is not known. From the RACE reads, TCRdb called clonotypes with MiXCR, one entry per CDR3 protein. Of roughly 380,000 distinct CDR3 sequences listed, around 6% were seen once; the top ten hold about 5%. This record comes from a study of human T cells and chemical hapten exposure. Study-wide context: It was small differences in pooled library volume that mainly caused per-sample TCR yields to vary. Study findings and constraints: The formation of large CDR3 similarity clusters by expanded TCRs significantly exceeded that of controls. No change in TCRs above 1 in 1000 frequency was produced by DPC sensitization.

Time point reported: patch test 2, 6 weeks after DPC sensitization. As for treatment: therapeutic diphenylcyclopropenone sensitization with weekly scalp DPC. Extraction yielded total RNA from whole blood (unfractionated). The material sequenced was whole blood, taken in connection with sensitization to the hapten diphenylcyclopropenone (DPC). This receptor was identified in a woman aged 18-29 years with alopecia areata. Some clones in this sample may be carry-over from other donors' samples.

Written as DNA, the CDR3 is TGTGCCACCAGTGTTTACCTGCTCATACGGGGAGGCGAGCAGTACTTC. It codes for CATSVYLLIRGGEQYF. The chain is built from TRBV24-1 and TRBJ2-7, with a possible D match to TRBD2 (6 bases). There are 16 residues in the CDR3. Trimming took off 5 bases at V and 6 bases at J, with 22 bases between the two ends. Germline V CDR1 and CDR2: KGHDR, SFDVKD.